This T cell receptor beta chain was identified during a study of cytomegalovirus exposure and HLA in healthy donors. As for the study in general: Both the roughly 120 validation repertoires and the roughly 640 first-cohort repertoires used the same platform, as reported by a later analysis.

The CDR3 is 13 amino acids. The V end was cut by 5 bases, the J end by 0 bases, with 7 bases between. Per germline, CDR1 MNHNY and CDR2 SVGAGI (reference sequence). On this clone: Antigen specificity is unknown.

Libraries were prepared by immunoSEQ multiplex PCR; TCRdb keeps only in-frame clonotypes and omits some of them. The table has some 84,000 clones, under 95% seen once; the top ten hold 2.1%. Whole-study results and caveats: Most TCR sequences showed up rarely, but some public TCRs showed up in many donors. Cytomegalovirus status was reportedly diagnosed by the classifier with high sensitivity and specificity.

The donors were in the roughly 110-subject validation cohort, distinct from the approximately 730-subject first cohort. The sequence derives from a man aged 30 to 45 in good health and CMV-seronegative. The chain is built from TRBV6-6 and TRBJ1-1, with a possible D match to TRBD1 (6 bases). The sequenced material came from PBMCs. The CDR3 DNA is TGTGCCAGCAGTGACAGGATGAACACTGAAGCTTTCTTT. Its protein is CASSDRMNTEAFF.